These 15 T cell receptor beta chains came from one sample sequenced in a study of response to subunit inactivated influenza vaccine. MiXCR, run by TCRdb on the RT-PCR reads, gives a single entry per CDR3 protein. The sample has approximately 530,000 distinct CDR3 sequences, over 10% seen once; the top ten hold under 15%. Sequenced here: PBMCs from blood, sampled 35 to 45 days after vaccination. The receptors here all came from a man aged 45-65 years who received an inactivated influenza vaccine.

CDR3 DNA sequence: TGTGCCAGCTCACCGGTTTACAGGGGTGGGCTCGCAGATACGCAGTATTTT. It specifies CASSPVYRGGLADTQYF. The chain carries TRBV18 and TRBJ2-3; 7 positions match TRBD1. V lost 3 bases, J lost 4 bases, and 13 bases stayed unmatched. In germline, CDR1 is KGHSH, CDR2 LQKENI. The CDR3 covers 17 residues.

The V and J genes are TRBV14 and TRBJ2-2, with D unclear. V lost 1 base and J 0 bases, leaving 6 bases between the germline ends. The germline CDR1 and CDR2 sequences are SGHDN and FVKESK. This CDR3 region has 15 residues. The CDR3 bases are TGTGCCAGCAGCCAAGTGACTCCGAACACCGGGGAGCTGTTTTTT. This sequence encodes CASSQVTPNTGELFF.

V is TRBV20-1 and J is TRBJ1-1; D not certain. The V and J ends lost 3 bases and 4 bases respectively, with 12 bases between them. Germline CDR1 DFQATT, CDR2 SNEGSKA (reference sequence). The CDR3 loop spans 13 amino acids. The CDR3 sequence: CSASGPLGTEAFF. The CDR3 DNA reads TGCAGTGCTAGTGGACCGTTGGGCACTGAAGCTTTCTTT.

This clonotype was recorded many times. The rearrangement links TRBV5-1 to TRBJ2-1; TRBD2 matches at 8 bases. The junction had 7 bases not matched to a gene; V was cut back by 5 bases and J by 9 bases. The germline gives CDR1 SGHRS, CDR2 YFSETQ. CDR3 length: 13 amino acids. CDR3: CASRGGTRVEQFF. For the CDR3, the DNA is TGCGCCAGCAGGGGGGGGACTAGAGTTGAGCAGTTCTTC. Combining the CDR3 with reference TRBV5-1 and TRBJ2-1 gives the whole variable domain KAGVTQTPRYLIKTRGQQVTLSCSPISGHRSVSWYQQTPGQGLQFLFEYFSETQRNKGNFPGRFSGRQFSNSRSEMNVSTLELGDSALYLCASRGGTRVEQFFGPGTRLTVL.

V is TRBV28 and J is TRBJ2-6; 8 bases agree with TRBD1. Germline V gene sequence: CDR1 MDHEN, CDR2 SYDVKM. This CDR3 has 17 residues. With V trimmed by 7 bases and J by 1 base, 9 bases remained unmatched. CDR3 in DNA: TGTGCCAGCAATGAGGACAGGGTACTTTCTGGGGCCAACGTCCTGACTTTC. Translation gives CASNEDRVLSGANVLTF.

This clonotype was recorded many times. The chain couples TRBV10-3 to TRBJ2-2; 9 nucleotides match TRBD2. V was clipped by 6 bases and J by 4 bases; unmatched bases: 6. Germline V gene sequence: CDR1 ENHRY, CDR2 SYGVKD. The CDR3 consists of 15 residues. The CDR3 is CAIRDSGRGTGELFF. The CDR3 region has the DNA TGTGCCATCAGGGATAGCGGGAGAGGCACCGGGGAGCTGTTTTTT.

This clonotype was observed a few times. This may be a read error: a much more frequent sequence differs by one nucleotide. V gene TRBV20-1 combines with J gene TRBJ2-3, with D tentatively TRBD2 (6 bases). In germline, CDR1 is DFQATT, CDR2 SNEGSKA (reference sequence). This CDR3 contains 15 residues. CDR3 in DNA: TGCTGTGCTAGTCTCCCCCGGGAGAGGGCAGATACGCAGTATTTT. This codes for CCASLPRERADTQYF.

As regards this clonotype: A much larger clone lies one base from this, so it may be a read error. This chain connects TRBV20-1 to TRBJ2-3, with TRBD2 matching 13 bases. Germline V CDR1 and CDR2: DFQATT, SNEGSKA (reference sequence). CDR3 size: 16 residues. J lost 7 bases, V lost 3 bases, and 10 bases had no gene match. In DNA, the CDR3 is TGCAGTGCTAGTGGTGGGACTAGCGGGAAGTTATATACGCAGTATTTT. It translates to CSASGGTSGKLYTQYF.

This chain connects TRBV21-1 to TRBJ2-2; TRBD1, the table's D call, was not compared with the DNA. TRBV21-1 is a known pseudogene. CDR3 length: 15 amino acids. The CDR3 coding sequence is TGTGCCAGCAGCGAGGGACAGCTGAACACCGGGGAGCTGTTTTTT. This codes for CASSEGQLNTGELFF.

This clonotype came up a few times. This chain connects TRBV7-9 to TRBJ2-1, with TRBD2 matching over 8 bases. Germline-derived CDR1 and CDR2 are SEHNR and FQNEAQ (reference sequence). The CDR3 is 12 amino acids. V shed 1 base, J shed 15 bases, and the junction held 5 bases outside the gene matches. The CDR3 spells CASSLVASGLFF. The DNA of the CDR3 is TGTGCCAGCAGCTTAGTTGCTAGCGGGCTGTTCTTC.

This clonotype has ten or more counts. The chain employs TRBV9 and TRBJ2-5, with a weak D call TRBD1 (5 bases). With 2 bases removed from V and 4 bases from J, the gap between germline ends came to 15 bases. The CDR3 contains 15 residues. The V gene's germline CDR1 is SGDLS and CDR2 YYNGEE. The CDR3 region is CASSVSHQGSETQYF. In nucleotides, the CDR3 is TGTGCCAGCAGCGTCAGCCATCAGGGATCAGAGACCCAGTACTTC.

The chain combines TRBV10-3 with TRBJ2-5; D gene ambiguous. This CDR3 is 14 amino acids long. Germline V gene lookup returns CDR1 ENHRY and CDR2 SYGVKD. V was clipped by 7 bases and J by 0 bases, with 12 bases between them. DNA of the CDR3: TGTGCCATCAAGAGGACCGCCAACCAAGAGACCCAGTACTTC. Translating it yields CAIKRTANQETQYF.

The chain joins TRBV20-1 to TRBJ2-1, with 7 bases lining up with TRBD1. Germline V CDR1 and CDR2: DFQATT, SNEGSKA (reference sequence). V was pared by 5 bases and J by 2 bases, with 9 bases of the junction left unmatched. The CDR3 loop spans 15 amino acids. CDR3 sequence (DNA): TGCAGTGCTCCCCCTAGAGGGGGCACCTACAATGAGCAGTTCTTC. Protein: CSAPPRGGTYNEQFF.

This clonotype turned up a few times. This chain links TRBV27 with TRBJ2-1, with a possible D match to TRBD2 (6 bases). Germline V gene sequence: CDR1 MNHEY, CDR2 SMNVEV (reference sequence). V was trimmed by 5 bases and J by 4 bases, leaving 15 bases between them. The CDR3 covers 15 residues. CDR3 amino acids: CASSHGGNSYNEQFF. DNA of the CDR3: TGTGCCAGCAGTCATGGGGGGAATTCGTACAATGAGCAGTTCTTC.

Concerning this clonotype itself: Since a much larger clone is just one base distant, this may be a read error. J is TRBJ2-4 and V is TRBV4-3; TRBD1 agrees at 9 bases. From germline, CDR1 is LGHNA and CDR2 YSLEER. Trimming removed 0 bases from V and 11 bases from J; junction bases left unmatched: 8. This CDR3 has 15 residues. CDR3 bases: TGCGCCAGCAGCCAAGATTGGGGACAGGGATACGTTCAGTACTTC. Amino acids: CASSQDWGQGYVQYF.